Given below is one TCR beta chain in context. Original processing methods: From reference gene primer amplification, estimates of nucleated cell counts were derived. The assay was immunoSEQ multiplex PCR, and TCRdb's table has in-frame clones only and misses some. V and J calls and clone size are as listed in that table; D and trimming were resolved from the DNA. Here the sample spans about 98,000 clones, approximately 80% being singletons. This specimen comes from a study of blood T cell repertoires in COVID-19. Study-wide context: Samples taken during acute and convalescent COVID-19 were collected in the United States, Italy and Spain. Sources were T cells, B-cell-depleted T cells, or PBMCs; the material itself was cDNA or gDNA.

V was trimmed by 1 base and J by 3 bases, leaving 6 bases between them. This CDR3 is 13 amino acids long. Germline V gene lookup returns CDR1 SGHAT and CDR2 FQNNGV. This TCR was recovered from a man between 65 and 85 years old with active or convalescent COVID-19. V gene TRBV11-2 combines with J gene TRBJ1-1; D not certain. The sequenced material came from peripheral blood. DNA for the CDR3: TGTGCCAGCAGCTTAGTTTCTTACACTGAAGCTTTCTTT. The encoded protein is CASSLVSYTEAFF.